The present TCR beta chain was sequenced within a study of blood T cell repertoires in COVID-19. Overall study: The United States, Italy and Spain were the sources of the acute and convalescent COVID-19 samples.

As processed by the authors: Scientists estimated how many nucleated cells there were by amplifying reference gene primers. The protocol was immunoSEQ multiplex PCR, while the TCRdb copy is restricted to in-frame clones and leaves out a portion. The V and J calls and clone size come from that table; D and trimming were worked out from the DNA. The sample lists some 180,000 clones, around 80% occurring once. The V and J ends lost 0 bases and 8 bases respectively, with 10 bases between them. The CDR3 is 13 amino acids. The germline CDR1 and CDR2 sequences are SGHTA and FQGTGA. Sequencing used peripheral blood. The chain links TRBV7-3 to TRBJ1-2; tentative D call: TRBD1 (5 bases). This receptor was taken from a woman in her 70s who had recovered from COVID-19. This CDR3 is CASSLTSRGGYTF. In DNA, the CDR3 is TGTGCCAGCAGCTTAACGTCCCGGGGGGGCTACACCTTC.